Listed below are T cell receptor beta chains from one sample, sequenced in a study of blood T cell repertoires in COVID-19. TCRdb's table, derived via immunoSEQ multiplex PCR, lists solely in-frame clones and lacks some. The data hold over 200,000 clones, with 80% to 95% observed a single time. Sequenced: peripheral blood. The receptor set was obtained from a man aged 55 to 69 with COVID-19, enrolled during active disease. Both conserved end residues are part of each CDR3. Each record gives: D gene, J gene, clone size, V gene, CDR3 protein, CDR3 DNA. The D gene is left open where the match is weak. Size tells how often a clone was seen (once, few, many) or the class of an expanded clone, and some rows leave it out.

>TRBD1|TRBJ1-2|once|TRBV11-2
CASSLGGTGRGYTF
TGTGCCAGCAGCTTAGGTGGGACAGGGAGGGGCTACACCTTC
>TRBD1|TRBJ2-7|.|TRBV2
CASSEAGAGGLYEQYF
TGTGCCAGCAGTGAAGCTGGGGCAGGGGGCCTCTACGAGCAGTACTTC
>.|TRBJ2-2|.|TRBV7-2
CASSSEGFAGELFF
TGTGCCAGCAGCTCGGAGGGGTTCGCCGGGGAGCTGTTTTTT
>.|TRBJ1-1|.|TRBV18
CASSSDSPPGEAFF
TGTGCCAGCTCATCTGACAGTCCCCCGGGTGAAGCTTTCTTT
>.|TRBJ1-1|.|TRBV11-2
CASSLRPGVNTEAFF
TGTGCCAGCAGCTTAAGGCCGGGGGTGAACACTGAAGCTTTCTTT
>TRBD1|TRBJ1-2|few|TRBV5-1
CASSRTTGGNGYTF
TGCGCCAGCAGCCGGACGACAGGGGGCAATGGCTACACCTTC
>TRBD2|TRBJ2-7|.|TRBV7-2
CASSSVAGDSYEQYF
TGTGCCAGCAGCTCGGTAGCGGGGGACTCCTACGAGCAGTACTTC
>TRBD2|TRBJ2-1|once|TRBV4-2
CASSQDLGLAGFKNEQFF
TGTGCCAGCAGCCAAGATTTGGGACTAGCGGGGTTTAAAAATGAGCAGTTCTTC
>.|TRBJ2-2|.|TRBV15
CATSLHLGTGNTGELFF
TGTGCCACCAGCCTACACCTGGGAACAGGGAACACCGGGGAGCTGTTTTTT
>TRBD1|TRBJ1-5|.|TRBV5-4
CASSRGTGNQPQHF
TGTGCCAGCAGCCGCGGGACAGGCAATCAGCCCCAGCATTTT
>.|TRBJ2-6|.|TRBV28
CASTQGWASTGANVLTF
TGTGCCAGCACCCAAGGTTGGGCTTCCACTGGGGCCAACGTCCTGACTTTC
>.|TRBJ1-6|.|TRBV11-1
CASSLGRRNSPLHF
TGTGCCAGCAGCTTAGGACGGAGAAATTCACCCCTCCACTTT
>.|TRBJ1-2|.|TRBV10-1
CASSRAGEGYTF
TGCGCCAGCAGTCGGGCCGGGGAGGGCTACACCTTC
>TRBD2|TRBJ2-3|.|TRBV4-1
CASSQDGGTLAGVYTQYF
TGCGCCAGCAGCCAAGATGGCGGGACCTTAGCGGGTGTGTATACGCAGTATTTT
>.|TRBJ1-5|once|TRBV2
CASKALRFSNQPQHF
TGTGCCAGCAAGGCGCTCAGGTTTAGCAATCAGCCCCAGCATTTT
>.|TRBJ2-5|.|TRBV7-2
CASSPRLVQETQYF
TGTGCCAGCAGCCCGCGACTAGTTCAAGAGACCCAGTACTTC
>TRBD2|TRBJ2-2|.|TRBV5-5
CASSLAGGVPTGELFF
TGTGCCAGCAGCTTGGCGGGAGGGGTTCCCACCGGGGAGCTGTTTTTT
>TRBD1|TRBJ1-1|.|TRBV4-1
CASSLRTGTGNTEAFF
TGCGCCAGCAGCCTAAGGACCGGGACAGGAAACACTGAAGCTTTCTTT
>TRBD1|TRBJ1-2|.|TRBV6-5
CASTTGQGGGYTF
TGTGCCAGCACTACCGGACAGGGAGGTGGCTACACCTTC
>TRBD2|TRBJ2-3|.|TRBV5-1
CASSGLAGSDTQYF
TGCGCCAGCTCGGGACTAGCTGGGTCAGATACGCAGTATTTT
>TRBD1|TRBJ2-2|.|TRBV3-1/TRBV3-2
CASSRRGTGRIGELFF
TGTGCCAGCAGCCGTCGGGGGACAGGGCGTATCGGGGAGCTGTTTTTT
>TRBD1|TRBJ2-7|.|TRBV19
CASRRTGGPYEQYF
TGTGCCAGTAGGAGGACAGGGGGGCCCTACGAGCAGTACTTC